These 22 T cell receptor beta chains originate from one sample sequenced in a study of regulatory T cells in long-lasting Graves disease. iRepertoire HTBI primers and Arm-PCR of CDR3 regions built TCR beta libraries. TCRdb passed the multiplex PCR reads through MiXCR, listing each CDR3 protein once. The data show more than 400,000 distinct CDR3 sequences, with 15% to 20% seen just once and 12% held by the top ten. Stated time point: newly diagnosed GD, antithyroid drugs for less than 3 months. Isolated PBMC RNA provided the starting material for the TCR library. These same records also appear under a second study, on T cells in Graves' hyperthyroidism and ophthalmopathy.

The sample here was peripheral blood mononuclear cells (PBMCs), taken at new diagnosis, from a patient treated with antithyroid drugs. All receptors come from a man aged 35 to 55 with Graves disease.

This chain joins TRBV29-1 and TRBJ2-5; tentatively, D is TRBD2 (6 bases). Germline values: CDR1 SQVTM, CDR2 ANQGSEA. This CDR3 has 12 amino acids. Trimming took 3 bases from V and 6 from J, leaving 11 bases between them. CDR3: CSVEASAKTQYF. The CDR3 region has the DNA TGCAGCGTTGAGGCTAGCGCAAAGACCCAGTACTTC.

In regard to this clonotype: One base away lies a much larger clone, so this may be a sequencing read error. V usage is TRBV7-9 and J usage is TRBJ2-3, with D tentatively TRBD1 (7 bases). CDR3 length: 17 residues. Germline V CDR1 and CDR2: SEHNR, FQNEAQ (reference sequence). V was clipped by 4 bases and J by 0 bases, with 17 bases between them. In nucleotides, the CDR3 is TGTGCCAGCAGCTCGGTCCTACAGGGGACTAGCACAGATACGCAGTATTTT. It translates to CASSSVLQGTSTDTQYF.

The chain couples TRBV7-3 to TRBJ2-6; 10 bases align to TRBD1. Trimming cost V 0 bases and J 3 bases; bases outside gene matches: 2. The CDR3 spans 17 residues. Germline V gene lookup returns CDR1 SGHTA and CDR2 FQGTGA. Here the CDR3 DNA reads TGTGCCAGCAGCTTAACGGACAGGGGGATTGGGGCCAACGTCCTGACTTTC. Translating gives CASSLTDRGIGANVLTF.

In its sample, this clonotype was seen many times. The gene calls are TRBV12-3 or TRBV12-4 and TRBJ2-7, with a weak D call TRBD1 (7 bases). The CDR3 consists of 16 residues. The V gene lost 5 bases and the J gene lost 2 bases, with 19 bases spanning the gap. CDR3 in DNA: TGTGCCAGCAGTGCGGGACAGATAGCGTCCACCTACGAGCAGTACTTC. Its protein product is CASSAGQIASTYEQYF.

This clonotype was recorded a few times. This chain connects TRBV6-5 to TRBJ2-5, with 10 bases aligning to TRBD1. The germline CDR1 and CDR2 sequences are MNHEY and SVGAGI. With V trimmed by 4 bases and J by 0 bases, 14 bases remained unmatched. The CDR3 contains 19 residues. The chain's CDR3 is CASSFTLITGQGYQETQYF. CDR3 nucleotides: TGTGCCAGCAGTTTCACCCTGATTACGGGACAGGGGTACCAAGAGACCCAGTACTTC.

This clonotype was seen at least ten times. This rearrangement joins TRBV5-5 to TRBJ2-7, with 8 bases lining up with TRBD1. V trimming: 4 bases; J trimming: 6 bases; junction bases outside the gene matches: 6. CDR3 size: 13 residues. Germline values: CDR1 SGHKS, CDR2 YYEKEE (reference sequence). The DNA for the CDR3 is TGTGCCAGCAGCGGATCCAGGGGGCGCGAGCAGTACTTC. Residues: CASSGSRGREQYF.

The J gene is TRBJ2-7, the V gene TRBV9; D might be TRBD1 (6 bases). The CDR3 has 16 amino acids. V was trimmed by 0 bases and J by 2 bases, leaving 15 bases between them. Germline lookup yields CDR1 SGDLS and CDR2 YYNGEE. This chain's CDR3 is CASSVAGQSNPYEQYF. Written as DNA, the CDR3 is TGTGCCAGCAGCGTAGCAGGACAGTCCAACCCCTACGAGCAGTACTTC.

This clonotype appeared many times. The V gene is TRBV5-1, the J gene TRBJ2-1; no reliable D call. The assigned J gene may be wrong: the sequence end matches TRBJ2-3 better. Germline V gene sequence: CDR1 SGHRS, CDR2 YFSETQ. This CDR3 is 15 amino acids long. Here the CDR3 reads CASSLARQGIDTQYF. The CDR3 coding sequence is TGCGCCAGCAGCTTGGCGCGTCAAGGGATAGATACGCAGTATTTT.

The gene calls are TRBV5-1 and TRBJ2-3; 9 bases map to TRBD2. The V gene's germline CDR1 is SGHRS and CDR2 YFSETQ. This CDR3 comprises 18 residues. The V segment lost 1 base and the J segment 8 bases; nucleotides outside the gene matches: 17. The CDR3 coding sequence is TGCGCCAGCAGCTTGAGTGCGGGAGGGCCCAAACCCGCAGGTACGCAGTATTTT. This codes for CASSLSAGGPKPAGTQYF.

There are many counts of this clonotype. This chain uses TRBV6-1 with TRBJ1-1, with D possibly matching TRBD1 (5 bases). V lost 0 bases to trimming and J lost 1 base, with 9 bases between them. The germline gives CDR1 MNHNS, CDR2 SASEGT. The CDR3 covers 15 residues. The CDR3 loop reads CASSEAWGGNTEAFF. CDR3 DNA: TGTGCCAGCAGTGAAGCGTGGGGCGGGAACACTGAAGCTTTCTTT.

The table lists this clonotype with many counts. The rearrangement uses TRBV5-1 and TRBJ1-1, with no clear D. Germline V gene lookup returns CDR1 SGHRS and CDR2 YFSETQ. V lost 2 bases and J 2 bases, leaving 7 bases between the germline ends. This CDR3 is built from 13 residues. The CDR3 loop is CASSFERNTEAFF. CDR3 bases: TGCGCCAGCAGCTTCGAACGTAACACTGAAGCTTTCTTT.

This clonotype appeared a few times. A single base separates this from a much larger clone, so it may be a read error. This chain connects TRBV6-5 to TRBJ2-3, with 11 bases lining up with TRBD2. V lost 2 bases and J lost 0; bases outside the gene matches: 1. The CDR3 is 16 residues long. Germline V gives CDR1 MNHEY, CDR2 SVGAGI. The CDR3: CASSYRTSGSTDTQYF. CDR3 in DNA: TGTGCCAGCAGTTACCGGACTAGCGGGAGCACAGATACGCAGTATTTT.

Ten or more counts support this clonotype. The gene calls are TRBV18 and TRBJ2-1; D perhaps matches TRBD2 (6 bases). The CDR3 contains 12 residues. V lost 7 bases to trimming and J lost 8 bases, with 12 bases between them. The germline V gene encodes CDR1 KGHSH and CDR2 LQKENI. CDR3 in DNA: TGTGCCAGCTTATACGGGGGAGATGAGCAGTTCTTC. Residues: CASLYGGDEQFF. Variable domain in full (rest from reference TRBV18 and TRBJ2-1): NAGVMQNPRHLVRRRGQEARLRCSPMKGHSHVYWYRQLPEEGLKFMVYLQKENIIDESGMPKERFSAEFPKEGPSILRIQQVVRGDSAAYFCASLYGGDEQFFGPGTRLTVL.

DNA for the CDR3: TGTGCCAGCAGCTTATCTAGCGGGGTACGAGGCACCGGGGAGCTGTTTTTT. Translated: CASSLSSGVRGTGELFF. This chain connects TRBV11-1 to TRBJ2-2; 9 bases match TRBD2. The CDR3 extends over 17 amino acids. The V and J ends lost 2 bases and 4 bases, in that order; junction bases with no gene match: 8. CDR1 is SGHAT, CDR2 FQDESV, per germline (reference sequence).

The chain carries TRBV29-1 and TRBJ2-7, with TRBD1 matching 8 bases. The CDR3 runs to 18 residues. CDR1 SQVTM and CDR2 ANQGSEA come from the germline V gene. The trim removed 4 bases at V and 0 bases at J, leaving 17 bases unmatched. In DNA, the CDR3 is TGCAGCGTTGTTGTCGCAAGGTCTAGGACAGGGATCTCCTACGAGCAGTACTTC. It specifies CSVVVARSRTGISYEQYF.

In this sample, this clonotype turned up many times. The chain uses TRBV5-1 and TRBJ2-5; D is tentatively TRBD1 or TRBD2 (5 bases each). Trimming cost V 4 bases and J 6 bases, with 16 bases left between them. Germline CDR1 and CDR2: SGHRS and YFSETQ. The CDR3 runs to 14 residues. The CDR3: CASSPGTEGKTQYF. The CDR3 DNA is TGCGCCAGCAGCCCCGGGACCGAGGGGAAGACCCAGTACTTC.

This clonotype was detected many times. The rearrangement links TRBV2 to TRBJ2-7; 7 bases agree with TRBD1. Germline CDR1 is SNHLY and CDR2 is FYNNEI. V trimming: 5 bases; J trimming: 1 base; junction bases outside the gene matches: 2. CDR3 size: 13 residues. CDR3 region: CASSKGQSYEQYF. CDR3 bases: TGTGCCAGCAGTAAGGGACAGTCCTACGAGCAGTACTTC. Drawing the rest from reference TRBV2 and TRBJ2-7, the complete variable domain is EPEVTQTPSHQVTQMGQEVILRCVPISNHLYFYWYRQILGQKVEFLVSFYNNEISEKSEIFDDQFSVERPDGSNFTLKIRSTKLEDSAMYFCASSKGQSYEQYFGPGTRLTVT.

The sample holds a few counts of this clonotype. Sequence at one end of the junction differs from germline and may be a read error. The chain links TRBV5-1 to TRBJ2-1, with 10 bases identical to TRBD2. The germline gives CDR1 SGHRS, CDR2 YFSETQ. The CDR3 covers 15 residues. CDR3 region: CASSLGLASLNEQFF. The CDR3 DNA sequence: TGTGCCAGCAGCTTGGGACTAGCGAGTTTAAATGAGCAGTTCTTC.

This clonotype was recorded many times. The CDR3: CASSRTGTGGNGYTF. In DNA form, the CDR3 reads TGTGCCAGCAGTCGAACCGGGACAGGGGGGAATGGCTACACCTTC. This sequence joins TRBV6-1 and TRBJ1-2, with 11 nucleotides matching TRBD1. The CDR3 runs 15 residues. V lost 5 bases to trimming and J lost 6 bases; unmatched junction nucleotides: 8. Germline V gene lookup returns CDR1 MNHNS and CDR2 SASEGT.

This clonotype was seen only once. This may arise from a read error, as a much more abundant clone is one base away. V and J are TRBV20-1 and TRBJ2-5; 7 bases are shared with TRBD1. J gave up 7 bases and V 3 bases, and 11 bases lay outside the gene matches. Germline lookup yields CDR1 DFQATT and CDR2 SNEGSKA (reference sequence). There are 14 residues in the CDR3. In DNA, the CDR3 is TGCAGTGCTAGCGACAGGGATTCAGGGGGGACCCAGTACTTC. Translation: CSASDRDSGGTQYF.

This clonotype occurred many times. The chain has TRBV11-2 and TRBJ2-4; D remains unclear. Trimming took 2 bases from V and 1 from J, leaving 9 bases between them. This CDR3 has 15 residues. Germline lookup yields CDR1 SGHAT and CDR2 FQNNGV. The CDR3 nucleotides are TGTGCCAGCAGCTTATTCCGGGCCGCCAAAAACATTCAGTACTTC. This sequence encodes CASSLFRAAKNIQYF.

This clonotype appeared many times. This chain joins TRBV5-8 and TRBJ2-5, with D hard to call. CDR1 and CDR2 (germline): SGHTS, YDEGEE. The CDR3 spans 13 residues. The V and J ends lost 8 bases and 11 bases respectively, with 22 bases between them. Here the CDR3 DNA reads TGTGCCAGAAAAGCCGGAAACTTAACCGTACAGTACTTC. The encoded protein is CARKAGNLTVQYF.